The 22 T cell receptor beta chains below all came from one sample that was sequenced in a study of cytomegalovirus exposure and HLA in healthy donors. With 60 Vbeta and 13 Jbeta primers, the PCR was carried out. Sequencing was performed with immunoSEQ multiplex PCR; in TCRdb, only in-frame clones are kept and a portion is missing. The sample carries 150,000 or so clones, about 74% recorded once. Sample: PBMCs. Every receptor here comes from a woman in her thirties or forties in good health and CMV-seronegative.

This sequence joins TRBV14 and TRBJ2-3, with TRBD2 identical over 9 bases. CDR1 is SGHDN, CDR2 FVKESK, per germline. The CDR3 covers 16 residues. The ends lost 0 bases at V and 9 bases at J; junction bases unmatched: 10. CDR3 DNA: TGTGCCAGCAGCCAAGATCTCGGGAGCGGGGGGTACACGCAGTATTTT. This codes for CASSQDLGSGGYTQYF.

This clone was counted only a few times. The chain uses TRBV11-3 and TRBJ1-1, with unresolved D. V dropped 3 bases and J dropped 5 bases, with 10 bases sitting between them. The CDR3 has 13 amino acids. Germline CDR1 is SGHNT and CDR2 is YENEEA. As DNA, the CDR3 is TGTGCCAGCAGCTTGGAGGGTTGGACTGAAGCTTTCTTT. Translation gives CASSLEGWTEAFF.

This chain uses TRBV2 with TRBJ1-5; possibly TRBD1 for D (5 bases). Germline V CDR1 and CDR2: SNHLY, FYNNEI. V lost 2 bases and J 4 bases, leaving 12 bases between the germline ends. The CDR3 has 15 residues. CDR3 DNA sequence: TGTGCCAGCAGTGAATTAGGAGGGGCAAATCAGCCCCAGCATTTT. It is translated as CASSELGGANQPQHF.

The rearrangement joins TRBV10-3 to TRBJ2-5; the match to TRBD2 covers 7 bases. Trimming cost V 3 bases and J 7 bases; bases outside gene matches: 8. Germline CDR1 is ENHRY and CDR2 is SYGVKD. The CDR3 has 14 residues. DNA of the CDR3: TGTGCCATCAGTGACCTAGCGGAGGCAGGGACCCAGTACTTC. Protein: CAISDLAEAGTQYF.

The chain couples TRBV5-4 to TRBJ2-7; 14 bases match TRBD2. The CDR3 is 16 residues long. The germline V gene encodes CDR1 SGHNT and CDR2 YYREEE (reference sequence). J was trimmed by 5 bases and V by 5 bases; bases with no gene match: 9. DNA of the CDR3: TGTGCCAGCAGTCCCGGGACTAGCGGGAGCTCGGACGAGCAGTACTTC. Translation gives CASSPGTSGSSDEQYF.

The V gene is TRBV7-2, the J gene TRBJ2-7, with TRBD2 matching 8 bases. Trimming at V came to 4 bases and at J to 0 bases, leaving 5 bases not matched to a gene. Per germline, CDR1 SGHTA and CDR2 FQGNSA. The CDR3 sequence is 15 residues long. This chain's CDR3 is CASSSTSASSYEQYF. The CDR3 DNA reads TGTGCCAGCAGCTCGACTAGCGCGAGCTCCTACGAGCAGTACTTC.

The chain recombines TRBV12-5 with TRBJ2-3; TRBD2 matches 9 bases. V dropped 1 base and J dropped 6; count of bases not matched to a gene: 20. Germline assignment: CDR1 LGHNT and CDR2 FRNRAP. This CDR3 is built from 20 residues. The CDR3 protein is CASGLGLLAGLAPNGDTQYF. The CDR3 nucleotides read TGTGCTAGTGGTTTGGGATTACTAGCGGGTTTAGCCCCGAATGGGGATACGCAGTATTTT.

This rearrangement joins TRBV10-1 to TRBJ2-4; D perhaps matches TRBD2 (7 bases). Germline V CDR1 and CDR2: WNHNN, SYGVQD (reference sequence). The V end lost 4 bases, the J end lost 6 bases, and 25 bases lay between the germline ends. The CDR3 runs to 18 residues. The CDR3 bases are TGCGCCAGCAGTGGTCGTGCGGGGGCCGCTAGCCAGACAAACATTCAGTACTTC. Translating it yields CASSGRAGAASQTNIQYF.

This clone was counted once. This sequence joins TRBV10-3 and TRBJ2-5, with 7 bases aligning to TRBD2. V dropped 11 bases and J dropped 2; count of bases not matched to a gene: 5. The germline V gene has CDR1 ENHRY and CDR2 SYGVKD. The CDR3 is 12 amino acids. The CDR3 DNA reads TGTGCCGCCAGCGGGGTTCAAGAGACCCAGTACTTC. Encoded protein: CAASGVQETQYF.

This clone occurred once. The V call is TRBV29-1, the J call TRBJ1-3; D not certain. Germline CDR1 and CDR2: SQVTM and ANQGSEA. Deletions cut 1 base from V and 3 bases from J, with 7 bases between. The CDR3 consists of 13 residues. As DNA, the CDR3 is TGCAGCGTTGAAGGGGCCCTTGGAAACACCATATATTTT. This sequence encodes CSVEGALGNTIYF. Drawing the rest from reference TRBV29-1 and TRBJ1-3, the complete variable domain is SAVISQKPSRDICQRGTSLTIQCQVDSQVTMMFWYRQQPGQSLTLIATANQGSEATYESGFVIDKFPISRPNLTFSTLTVSNMSPEDSSIYLCSVEGALGNTIYFGEGSWLTVV.

This chain connects TRBV9 to TRBJ2-5; 11 bases line up with TRBD2. The CDR3 is 16 amino acids. With 1 base clipped from V and 5 bases from J, the junction kept 7 bases outside the gene matches. Germline CDR1 SGDLS, CDR2 YYNGEE. CDR3 protein: CASSVTTSGGRETQYF. In DNA, the CDR3 is TGTGCCAGCAGCGTAACCACTAGCGGGGGAAGGGAGACCCAGTACTTC.

This clone showed up just a few times. The chain is built from TRBV2 and TRBJ2-6, with a tentative D call TRBD1 (6 bases). Trimming stripped 7 bases from V and 3 bases from J, with 10 bases between. This CDR3 region has 14 residues. Germline V gene sequence: CDR1 SNHLY, CDR2 FYNNEI. DNA for the CDR3: TGTGCCAGCAAGGAACAGGGTGGGGCCAACGTCCTGACTTTC. Residues: CASKEQGGANVLTF.

J is TRBJ1-2 and V is TRBV6-1; TRBD1 aligns across 12 bases. CDR3 length: 16 residues. V gave up 3 bases and J gave up 4 bases; unmatched junction bases: 6. Germline loops: CDR1 MNHNS, CDR2 SASEGT. The CDR3 bases are TGTGCCAGCAGTGACCTACTGGGACAGGGGGCCTATGGCTACACCTTC. It yields the protein CASSDLLGQGAYGYTF.

Comments on this clone: Germline and junction disagree at one end, which may indicate a read error. The chain's CDR3 is CASSLAGPGETQYF. CDR3 nucleotides: TGTGCTAGCAGCTTAGCAGGGCCGGGGGAGACCCAGTACTTC. The V gene is TRBV7-7, the J gene TRBJ2-5; D tentatively fits TRBD1 or TRBD2 (5 bases each). The CDR3 contains 14 residues. Per germline, CDR1 SSHAT and CDR2 FNYEAQ (reference sequence).

This chain joins TRBV30 and TRBJ1-5; maybe TRBD1 (6 bases). Germline V lookup: CDR1 GTSNPN, CDR2 SVGIG (reference sequence). V was pared by 1 base and J by 6 bases, with 10 bases between. This CDR3 has 13 residues. The CDR3: CAWSGGGRQPQHF. DNA of the CDR3: TGTGCCTGGAGTGGGGGGGGGCGTCAGCCCCAGCATTTT.

The rearrangement links TRBV28 to TRBJ1-5; no firm D call. The V end lost 3 bases, the J end lost 1 base, and 7 bases lay between the germline ends. CDR1 is MDHEN and CDR2 is SYDVKM in the germline V gene. The CDR3 consists of 14 residues. The CDR3, as DNA: TGTGCCAGCAGTTTGACCGGGAGCAATCAGCCCCAGCATTTT. Amino acids: CASSLTGSNQPQHF.

This clone was counted once. The chain uses TRBV10-3 and TRBJ2-3, with 9 nucleotides matching TRBD1. The CDR3 covers 16 residues. V lost 8 bases, J lost 3 bases, and 12 bases stayed unmatched. Germline V gene sequence: CDR1 ENHRY, CDR2 SYGVKD. For the CDR3, the DNA is TGTGCCATCCAAACCGATGGACAGGGGAAAACAGATACGCAGTATTTT. This sequence encodes CAIQTDGQGKTDTQYF.

The V gene is TRBV6-5, the J gene TRBJ1-6, with 12 bases identical to TRBD1. Germline loops: CDR1 MNHEY, CDR2 SVGAGI. After removal of 2 bases from V and 10 bases from J, the junction contained 6 bases not matched to a gene. CDR3 length: 16 amino acids. The CDR3: CASSYRDRGPRSPLHF. The CDR3 DNA is TGTGCCAGCAGTTACCGGGACAGGGGGCCTCGATCACCCCTCCACTTT.

A few counts support this clone. V gene TRBV4-1 combines with J gene TRBJ2-3; 10 nucleotides line up with TRBD2. This CDR3 is 20 amino acids long. After removal of 2 bases from V and 0 bases from J, the junction contained 14 bases not matched to a gene. Germline V CDR1 and CDR2: MGHRA, YSYEKL. CDR3 sequence (DNA): TGCGCCAGCAGCCAATACCCCCGGCTAGCGGGGGCTTCTAGCACAGATACGCAGTATTTT. This codes for CASSQYPRLAGASSTDTQYF.

The chain carries TRBV28 and TRBJ1-4; no clear D gene. Germline CDR1 MDHEN, CDR2 SYDVKM. The CDR3 runs 15 residues. V dropped 2 bases and J dropped 8 bases, with 15 bases sitting between them. The CDR3 sequence is CASSLRRFFGEKLFF. The CDR3 nucleotides read TGTGCCAGCAGTTTAAGGAGATTCTTCGGGGAAAAACTGTTTTTT.

Only one count was recorded for this clone. The chain employs TRBV2 and TRBJ1-1; 7 bases are shared with TRBD1. The CDR3 covers 14 residues. V trimming: 11 bases; J trimming: 0 bases; junction bases outside the gene matches: 9. The germline CDR1 and CDR2 sequences are SNHLY and FYNNEI. CDR3 in amino acids: CAAGGGTLNTEAFF. As DNA, the CDR3 is TGTGCCGCCGGAGGGGGCACCCTGAACACTGAAGCTTTCTTT.

This chain connects TRBV2 to TRBJ1-2; tentative D call: TRBD1 (5 bases). Germline CDR1 is SNHLY and CDR2 is FYNNEI. V shed 4 bases and J shed 6 bases, with 15 bases lying between them. The CDR3 extends over 14 amino acids. The CDR3 loop reads CASSVNQGSHGYTF. CDR3 DNA sequence: TGTGCCAGCAGTGTGAATCAGGGTTCCCATGGCTACACCTTC. Full variable domain (rest looked up from reference TRBV2 and TRBJ1-2): EPEVTQTPSHQVTQMGQEVILRCVPISNHLYFYWYRQILGQKVEFLVSFYNNEISEKSEIFDDQFSVERPDGSNFTLKIRSTKLEDSAMYFCASSVNQGSHGYTFGSGTRLTVV.